Listed here is a single T cell receptor (beta chain). Its antigen remains unidentified. The data are from a study of blood T cells in healthy people across ages. Study-wide results and caveats: In older individuals, TCR beta diversity per million T cells was lower, falling roughly linearly with age. What prevented conclusive comparison of naive and antigen-experienced cells was that PBMCs were unsorted.

CDR1 and CDR2 (germline): MNHEY, SVGEGT. V gave up 4 bases and J gave up 4 bases, with 13 bases separating them. This CDR3 comprises 14 residues. For the second PCR, which ran for roughly 6 to 11 cycles, a sample-barcoded 5' primer and a J-beta primer mix were used. Researchers report that a template-switch adaptor with 12 random nucleotides tagged each cDNA molecule. Each CDR3 protein is one row after TCRdb ran MiXCR on the 5' RACE reads. The repertoire holds fewer than 950,000 distinct CDR3 sequences, with approximately 35% as singletons. Specimen: blood. The TCR originated in a man aged 18 to 30 in good health. The genes are TRBV6-2 or TRBV6-3 and TRBJ1-1; D is uncertain. The CDR3 nucleotides are TGTGCCAGCAGTTTTCTCAGCCGGGGCACTGAAGCTTTCTTT. Translated: CASSFLSRGTEAFF.